Below, 3 T cell receptor beta chains from the same sample are listed, as sequenced in a study of cytomegalovirus exposure and HLA in healthy donors. PCR used 60 Vbeta primers and 13 Jbeta primers. Generated by immunoSEQ multiplex PCR, the TCRdb table keeps only in-frame clones and is missing some. The sample carries 90,000 to 100,000 clones, around 77% recorded once. The sequencing sample was made of PBMCs. The source is a woman in her sixties or seventies in good health and CMV-seropositive.

This clone was found a few times. The rearrangement joins TRBV19 to TRBJ1-1; no reliable D call. This CDR3 has 13 residues. Germline CDR1 LNHDA, CDR2 SQIVND (reference sequence). V lost 3 bases and J lost 1, with 6 bases in between. CDR3 DNA: TGTGCCAGTAGTATGAACAGGAACACTGAAGCTTTCTTT. Translation gives CASSMNRNTEAFF.

The chain joins TRBV25-1 to TRBJ1-2; weak D call: TRBD1 (5 bases). V was clipped by 5 bases and J by 8 bases, with 12 bases between them. The CDR3 has 12 residues. In germline, CDR1 is MGHDK, CDR2 SYGVNS. The CDR3 here is CASSHGGVGYTF. The CDR3 DNA reads as TGTGCCAGCAGTCACGGAGGGGTCGGCTACACCTTC.

This clone is labeled medium-sized (0.01 to 0.1%). The chain is built from TRBV11-3 and TRBJ2-2; D not resolved. CDR1 is SGHNT, CDR2 YENEEA, per germline. The length of the CDR3 is 13 residues. Trimming removed 5 bases from V and 6 bases from J, with 10 bases in between. The CDR3 loop reads CASSLRDPGELFF. The CDR3 DNA reads as TGTGCCAGCAGCCTTAGAGATCCCGGGGAGCTGTTTTTT.